The entry that follows covers one T cell receptor (beta chain) sequence. This receptor's antigen is unknown. No much larger clone is present one base from it, and per-base qualities are unavailable. This sample also contains other DNA sequences that code for the same CDR3. Using the deep immunoSEQ assay, TCR CDR3 regions were amplified from genomic DNA by multiplex PCR. Genomic DNA extracted from each cell subset was distributed evenly over all wells of several immunoSEQ 96-well plates, and each plate served as one replicate. For sorted subsets, each replicate PCR was loaded with approximately 0.2 ug genomic DNA, equivalent to 30,000 or so T cell genomes. Purified libraries were measured with a Qubit 3.0 fluorometer, size-checked on a Bioanalyzer 2100, and measured again with the KAPA Library Quantification kit. Every immunoSEQ 96-well plate was sequenced on a dedicated single-read 150-cycle Illumina NextSeq 550 flow cell. Under the source paper's analysis protocol: Because the immunoSEQ output held only junctional sequences and lacked quality scores, the filtering could not match the filtering applied to full-length reads. To assign V/J genes and CDR3, sequences were annotated using PyIR, a Python wrapper for IgBLAST v1.9, with IMGT germline references. Reads were removed for weak V/J assignments (E-value above 1e-6), missing CDR3, stop codons, out-of-frame junctions, or ambiguous translated residues. V3J clonotypes were defined as sequences sharing the same inferred V gene, J gene, and CDR3 amino acid sequence. To compute the percentage overlap between repertoires, the number of shared unique clonotypes was divided by the size of the smaller repertoire. Richness of each repertoire was evaluated using RTK rarefaction, the Chao1 estimator, and Recon v2.1 estimates of unobserved clonotypes. OLGA was used to compute generation probabilities for all TCRbeta clonotypes that the gDNA method yielded from a handful of donors. Imported from immuneACCESS, the table was reduced by TCRdb to in-frame sequences with V and J called. These copies leave out some clones; in studies compared against another copy, an unresolved V gene accounts for under half, and the cause of the remainder is not known. That table is the source of V, J and clone size, and D and trimming were worked out from the DNA. Here the sample has around 1,900,000 clones; over 85% occur a single time. The top ten hold 1.5% to 2% of the sample.

This specimen belongs to a study of shared clonotypes between healthy human individuals (dated by TCRdb to about 2020). Regarding the research as a whole: The cohort comprised a couple of women and a few men aged 18 to 49 years. The study deeply sequenced blood TCR repertoires of about five healthy adults to estimate repertoire size and the extent of clonotype sharing between individuals. To increase sequencing depth and limit assay-specific biases, TCR repertoire library preparation and sequencing were carried out by different laboratories using diverse techniques. Leukapheresis yielded between about 0.8 and 8.9 billion PBMCs per donor. For each donor, CD4 naive and CD4 memory were each run on three plates, CD8 naive on two plates, and CD8 memory on one plate. General study outcomes and caveats: Approximately 5% of naive CD4, around 4% of naive CD8, 2.3% of memory CD4, and roughly 0.4% of memory CD8 clonotypes were shared across several donors. Naive subsets generally had larger estimated clonotype richness than memory subsets did. Sampling was restricted to blood, and TCR repertoires in tissues likely differ from the TCR repertoires found in blood. Incomplete sequencing was indicated by rarefaction of sorted-subset datasets, despite the large sequencing depth. Because the study included a small number of donors, the genetic and exposure-history diversity represented was limited. Based on pairwise subsampling, the degree of clonotype sharing among donors was expected to be affected by sequencing depth. Compared with non-shared clonotypes, clonotypes shared by all four sorted-subset donors had higher generation probabilities.

CD8 naive samples were obtained by positive selection for CCR7 among CD45RO-negative cells, yielding a CD45RA+CCR7+ population from which TemRA cells were excluded. Healthy HIV-negative adults with no recently reported acute infections or vaccinations were included as donors. Every donor was a Caucasian adult residing in Nashville, Tennessee, USA. After blood collection by leukapheresis, PBMCs were isolated using Ficoll-Histopaque density gradient centrifugation and then cryopreserved in the vapor phase of liquid nitrogen. Analytical flow cytometry was used to check the purity and quantity of every magnetically sorted T cell population. From each sorted fraction, genomic DNA was isolated and quantified by UV absorbance on a Nanodrop 2000c. The CDR3 holds 14 amino acids from the cysteine to the phenylalanine. Just CDR3 DNA is preserved here, 42 bases in frame from base 1. Compared with germline, V lacks 5 bases and J lacks 3 bases; bases without a gene match: 4. In the germline V gene (reference sequence), CDR1 corresponds to MNHEY and CDR2 to SMNVEV.

This sequence originates from a man aged 18 to 30 in good health. Some clones in this sample may be carry-over from other donors' samples. Specimen: naive CD8+ T cells from PBMCs. What this sample's cell subset or site label stands for: CD45RA+CCR7+. In this chain, TRBV27 is recombined with TRBJ1-5, with 7 middle bases fitting TRBD1. Here is the DNA: TGTGCCAGCAGTCCGGGACAGTCCAATCAGCCCCAGCATTTT. Its protein product is CASSPGQSNQPQHF.